These 30 T cell receptor beta chains were all obtained from the same sample, sequenced in a study of blood T cell repertoires in COVID-19. TCRdb's table, derived via immunoSEQ multiplex PCR, lists solely in-frame clones and lacks some. The sample gives tens of thousands of clones, around 88% of which show up once; around 16% is in the top ten. Sequencing input: peripheral blood. The source of these receptors is a woman aged 55-70 years with COVID-19, enrolled during active disease.

V gene TRBV12-3 or TRBV12-4 combines with J gene TRBJ1-2; unclear D gene. CDR3 length: 11 residues. V dropped 8 bases and J dropped 4 bases, with 8 bases sitting between them. CDR3 residues: CASVSSYGYTF. The CDR3 bases are TGTGCCAGCGTCTCCAGCTATGGCTACACCTTC.

A few counts support this clone. The chain joins TRBV2 to TRBJ2-2; 8 bases match TRBD2. V gave up 7 bases and J gave up 2 bases; unmatched junction bases: 6. Germline V gives CDR1 SNHLY, CDR2 FYNNEI. The CDR3 consists of 15 residues. The CDR3: CASTKGLENTGELFF. The CDR3 DNA is TGTGCCAGCACAAAGGGACTAGAAAACACCGGGGAGCTGTTTTTT. The complete variable domain, with remaining parts taken from reference TRBV2 and TRBJ2-2, reads EPEVTQTPSHQVTQMGQEVILRCVPISNHLYFYWYRQILGQKVEFLVSFYNNEISEKSEIFDDQFSVERPDGSNFTLKIRSTKLEDSAMYFCASTKGLENTGELFFGEGSRLTVL.

The V call is TRBV6-5, the J call TRBJ1-6, with D tentatively TRBD1 (5 bases). CDR3 length: 15 residues. Trimming removed 0 bases from V and 10 bases from J, with 13 bases in between. The germline V gene has CDR1 MNHEY and CDR2 SVGAGI. CDR3 nucleotides: TGTGCCAGCAGTTACTCGAGCCAGGGAGGGTCACCCCTCCACTTT. This translates into CASSYSSQGGSPLHF.

J is TRBJ2-7 and V is TRBV21-1; the D call in the table, TRBD2, was not verified against the DNA. TRBV21-1 represents a pseudogene. There are 12 residues in the CDR3. The CDR3 is CASSRDSYEQYF. The CDR3 coding sequence is TGTGCCAGCAGCCGGGATTCCTACGAGCAGTACTTC.

The chain joins TRBV5-1 to TRBJ1-2, with 7 bases identical to TRBD1. The CDR3 totals 17 residues. Germline V lookup: CDR1 SGHRS, CDR2 YFSETQ. Unmatched junction bases numbered 15, after V lost 3 bases and J lost 4 bases. CDR3 amino acids: CASSSTSGTEPLYGYTF. The CDR3 DNA reads TGCGCCAGCAGCTCAACGTCAGGGACAGAACCTCTCTATGGCTACACCTTC.

The table lists this clone with a few counts. The chain couples TRBV29-1 to TRBJ2-7; 7 positions agree with TRBD1. With V trimmed by 4 bases and J by 1 base, 4 bases remained unmatched. Germline V gene sequence: CDR1 SQVTM, CDR2 ANQGSEA. This CDR3 is 13 amino acids long. CDR3 residues: CSVGRGQSYEQYF. Here the CDR3 DNA reads TGCAGCGTTGGCCGGGGACAGTCCTACGAGCAGTACTTC.

V is TRBV9 and J is TRBJ2-3, with 7 bases matching TRBD2. The J segment lost 3 bases and the V segment lost 1 base, leaving 5 bases of the junction unmatched. From germline, CDR1 is SGDLS and CDR2 YYNGEE. CDR3 size: 15 residues. CDR3 loop: CASSVSGVRTDTQYF. For the CDR3, the DNA is TGTGCCAGCAGCGTAAGCGGGGTAAGAACAGATACGCAGTATTTT.

The genes are TRBV19 and TRBJ2-7, with D perhaps TRBD1 (7 bases). The CDR3 is 13 residues long. Germline CDR1 is LNHDA and CDR2 is SQIVND (reference sequence). The germline V and J ends were trimmed by 5 bases and 3 bases, with 11 bases remaining between them. The CDR3 nucleotides read TGTGCCAGTAGTTCCCAGGGGGGCTACGAGCAGTACTTC. This gives the protein CASSSQGGYEQYF.

This sequence joins TRBV6-6 and TRBJ2-1; 7 bases agree with TRBD2. This CDR3 is built from 14 residues. Trimming at V came to 4 bases and at J to 7 bases, leaving 7 bases not matched to a gene. Germline CDR1 is MNHNY and CDR2 is SVGAGI (reference sequence). In DNA form, the CDR3 reads TGTGCCAGCAGTTTTTCTGGGGGGGGGAATGAGCAGTTCTTC. Encoded protein: CASSFSGGGNEQFF.

The J gene is TRBJ1-2, the V gene TRBV18, with 8 bases lining up with TRBD1. J was trimmed by 4 bases and V by 3 bases; bases with no gene match: 10. CDR1 is KGHSH, CDR2 LQKENI, per germline. CDR3 size: 16 residues. CDR3 residues: CASSPRGQGGGYGYTF. The CDR3 region has the DNA TGTGCCAGCTCACCGAGAGGACAGGGTGGGGGCTATGGCTACACCTTC.

The chain combines TRBV7-3 with TRBJ2-1, with 7 bases matching TRBD1. Trimming took 5 bases from V and 8 from J; bases not matched to a gene: 3. The germline V gene has CDR1 SGHTA and CDR2 FQGTGA. The CDR3 sequence is 12 residues long. The CDR3 region is CASSPQGDEQFF. The CDR3 DNA reads as TGTGCCAGCAGCCCTCAGGGGGATGAGCAGTTCTTC.

The CDR3 sequence is CASSQGDIQYF. CDR3 DNA: TGTGCCAGCAGCCAGGGGGACATTCAGTACTTC. The chain links TRBV7-9 to TRBJ2-4; 7 bases are a match to TRBD1. Germline V lookup: CDR1 SEHNR, CDR2 FQNEAQ (reference sequence). The junction had 0 bases not matched to a gene; V was cut back by 5 bases and J by 8 bases. CDR3 length: 11 amino acids.

The rearrangement uses TRBV5-4 and TRBJ2-3, with D tentatively TRBD1 (5 bases). V gave up 4 bases and J gave up 1 base, with 16 bases separating them. The length of the CDR3 is 16 residues. Per germline, CDR1 SGHNT and CDR2 YYREEE (reference sequence). The chain's CDR3 is CASSPAGSAGTDTQYF. The CDR3 DNA reads TGTGCCAGCAGCCCGGCAGGGTCGGCAGGCACAGATACGCAGTATTTT.

V and J are TRBV6-4 and TRBJ1-5; no clear D. The CDR3 contains 13 residues. CDR1 MRHNA and CDR2 SNTAGT come from the germline V gene. The ends were cut back, 3 bases at V and 1 base at J, with 4 bases in the middle. CDR3 in DNA: TGTGCCAGCAGTGAACAGAGCAATCAGCCCCAGCATTTT. Its translation is CASSEQSNQPQHF.

CDR3 DNA: TGTGCCAGCAGAGCAGGGTTCCGTCAGCCCCAGCATTTT. The encoded protein is CASRAGFRQPQHF. The rearrangement links TRBV6-5 to TRBJ1-5; D is perhaps TRBD1 (5 bases). This CDR3 spans 13 amino acids. Trimming stripped 6 bases from V and 6 bases from J, with 12 bases between. Germline lookup yields CDR1 MNHEY and CDR2 SVGAGI.

The chain combines TRBV7-2 with TRBJ1-1; D is ambiguous. CDR3 length: 14 amino acids. The germline gives CDR1 SGHTA, CDR2 FQGNSA. Trimming stripped 1 base from V and 1 base from J, with 7 bases between. CDR3 sequence (DNA): TGTGCCAGCAGCTTAGATTTCGGGAACACTGAAGCTTTCTTT. Its protein is CASSLDFGNTEAFF.

The V and J genes are TRBV5-1 and TRBJ1-5; no clear D gene. The CDR3 spans 13 residues. Trimming removed 4 bases at V and 7 bases at J, with 12 bases between. The V gene's germline CDR1 is SGHRS and CDR2 YFSETQ. CDR3 nucleotide sequence: TGCGCCAGCAGCGCGGGCCCCGGCCAGCCCCAGCATTTT. This gives the protein CASSAGPGQPQHF.

The CDR3 nucleotides read TGTGCCAGCTCCTGTGGGAGACCAGGGGATAGCAATCAGCCCCAGCATTTT. This gives the protein CASSCGRPGDSNQPQHF. This chain links TRBV7-4 with TRBJ1-5; weak D call: TRBD1 (6 bases). Germline V gene sequence: CDR1 SGHVT, CDR2 SQSDAQ. Trimming removed 8 bases from V and 0 bases from J, with 20 bases in between. The CDR3 covers 17 residues.

This sequence joins TRBV13 and TRBJ2-1; 10 nucleotides match TRBD2. Germline loops: CDR1 PRHDT, CDR2 FYEKMQ (reference sequence). The ends lost 2 bases at V and 0 bases at J; junction bases unmatched: 7. CDR3 length: 18 amino acids. In DNA, the CDR3 is TGTGCCAGCAGCTTACAGCGGGGGGGTATAGCCTCCTACAATGAGCAGTTCTTC. Protein: CASSLQRGGIASYNEQFF.

This chain links TRBV7-8 with TRBJ2-2, with TRBD1 as a possible D gene (5 bases). The CDR3 consists of 17 residues. Trimming cost V 5 bases and J 2 bases, with 18 bases left between them. Germline V gives CDR1 SGHVS, CDR2 FQNEAQ. CDR3 sequence (DNA): TGTGCCAGCAGCCCAGACGGTAGGGGTCTCAACACCGGGGAGCTGTTTTTT. Translating it yields CASSPDGRGLNTGELFF. The whole variable domain, remainder taken from reference TRBV7-8 and TRBJ2-2, is GAGVSQSPRYKVAKRGQDVALRCDPISGHVSLFWYQQALGQGPEFLTYFQNEAQLDKSGLPSDRFFAERPEGSVSTLKIQRTQQEDSAVYLCASSPDGRGLNTGELFFGEGSRLTVL.

Here the CDR3 reads CASRKPNRAYGYTF. CDR3 bases: TGTGCCAGCAGGAAGCCCAACAGGGCCTATGGCTACACCTTC. The chain employs TRBV28 and TRBJ1-2, with D maybe TRBD1 (6 bases). This CDR3 has 14 residues. V was cut by 6 bases and J by 4 bases, with 15 bases left in between. Per the germline V gene, CDR1 is MDHEN and CDR2 is SYDVKM.

The rearrangement links TRBV5-4 to TRBJ2-1; D perhaps matches TRBD1 (7 bases). The CDR3 covers 13 residues. V lost 2 bases and J 6 bases, leaving 9 bases between the germline ends. Germline V gene lookup returns CDR1 SGHNT and CDR2 YYREEE (reference sequence). The DNA for the CDR3 is TGTGCCAGCAGCTTTCAGGGGGGCAATGAGCAGTTCTTC. It specifies CASSFQGGNEQFF.

The rearrangement uses TRBV6-1 and TRBJ1-5; TRBD1 matches at 9 bases. The germline V gene encodes CDR1 MNHNS and CDR2 SASEGT. V dropped 4 bases and J dropped 7; count of bases not matched to a gene: 14. This CDR3 is 17 amino acids long. CDR3 sequence (DNA): TGTGCCAGCAGTGTAACCCCGGGACAGGGACGTGGACAGCCCCAGCATTTT. Protein product: CASSVTPGQGRGQPQHF.

The V gene is TRBV6-2 or TRBV6-3, the J gene TRBJ1-2; 10 bases are a match to TRBD1. CDR1 and CDR2 from the germline V gene are MNHEY and SVGEGT. Losses at the gene ends were 2 bases for V and 0 bases for J; bases not matched to a gene: 6. The CDR3 sequence is 17 residues long. As DNA, the CDR3 is TGTGCCAGCAGTTACACCGGGACAGGGGCCACTAACTATGGCTACACCTTC. Encoded protein: CASSYTGTGATNYGYTF.

For this clone: In the same sample, other DNA sequences code for this CDR3. The chain carries TRBV5-1 and TRBJ2-7, with D maybe TRBD1 (6 bases). The ends were cut back, 2 bases at V and 3 bases at J, with 6 bases in the middle. Germline assignment: CDR1 SGHRS and CDR2 YFSETQ. The CDR3 consists of 12 residues. CDR3 coding DNA: TGCGCCAGCAGCTTAGGGGGCTACGAGCAGTACTTC. Its translation: CASSLGGYEQYF. Supplemented by reference TRBV5-1 and TRBJ2-7, the full variable domain reads KAGVTQTPRYLIKTRGQQVTLSCSPISGHRSVSWYQQTPGQGLQFLFEYFSETQRNKGNFPGRFSGRQFSNSRSEMNVSTLELGDSALYLCASSLGGYEQYFGPGTRLTVT.

This chain links TRBV10-1 with TRBJ1-4; D may be TRBD1 (5 bases). Between the trimmed V and J ends, which lost 7 bases and 0 bases, there was a span of 12 bases. This CDR3 is built from 15 residues. Germline lookup yields CDR1 WNHNN and CDR2 SYGVQD (reference sequence). This CDR3 reads CASTLRQTTNEKLFF. The CDR3, as DNA: TGCGCCAGCACCCTTAGACAGACAACTAATGAAAAACTGTTTTTT.

V is TRBV3-1 (or the pseudogene TRBV3-2) and J is TRBJ1-3; possible D gene TRBD1, 5 bases. V gave up 2 bases and J gave up 1 base, with 6 bases separating them. Per the germline V gene, CDR1 is LGHDT and CDR2 is YNNKEL (reference sequence). CDR3 length: 14 residues. The CDR3 loop reads CASSQSGSGNTIYF. DNA of the CDR3: TGTGCCAGCAGCCAATCAGGGTCTGGAAACACCATATATTTT.

V and J are TRBV7-2 and TRBJ2-3; 8 nucleotides match TRBD1. V lost 4 bases, J lost 6 bases, and 9 bases stayed unmatched. CDR3 length equals 15 residues. Germline CDR1 SGHTA, CDR2 FQGNSA. The CDR3 is CASSSTGGRFDTQYF. The CDR3 coding sequence is TGTGCCAGCAGCTCAACAGGGGGACGCTTTGATACGCAGTATTTT. The full variable domain, completed using reference TRBV7-2 and TRBJ2-3, is GAGVSQSPSNKVTEKGKDVELRCDPISGHTALYWYRQSLGQGLEFLIYFQGNSAPDKSGLPSDRFSAERTGGSVSTLTIQRTQQEDSAVYLCASSSTGGRFDTQYFGPGTRLTVL.

The chain joins TRBV4-1 to TRBJ2-2; tentatively, D is TRBD1 (7 bases). Trimming shortened V by 2 bases and J by 1 base, and 26 bases separated the two germline ends. Germline V gene sequence: CDR1 MGHRA, CDR2 YSYEKL. The CDR3 totals 21 residues. The CDR3 region is CASSQIQSRGQQLKNTGELFF. CDR3 bases: TGCGCCAGCAGCCAAATCCAGTCGCGGGGACAGCAGCTCAAGAACACCGGGGAGCTGTTTTTT.

The genes are TRBV4-2 and TRBJ2-1; 8 nucleotides match TRBD2. The germline V gene encodes CDR1 LGHNA and CDR2 YNFKEQ. J was trimmed by 6 bases and V by 0 bases; bases with no gene match: 16. This CDR3 spans 19 amino acids. This chain's CDR3 is CASSQELFGGGPIGNEQFF. CDR3 DNA: TGTGCCAGCAGCCAAGAACTCTTCGGGGGGGGGCCTATTGGCAATGAGCAGTTCTTC.